The clone carrying this T cell receptor (beta chain) was detected a few times. These data come from a study of blood T cell repertoires in COVID-19. As for the study in general: PBMCs, B-cell-depleted T cells, or T cells provided the cDNA or gDNA that made up the material.

V lost 1 base, J lost 5 bases, and 7 bases lay in between. Looked up from germline, CDR1 is SGHNT and CDR2 is YYREEE (reference sequence). The CDR3 consists of 13 residues. Per the original data handling: Reference gene primer amplification gave nucleated cell count estimates. Sequencing was performed with immunoSEQ multiplex PCR; in TCRdb, only in-frame clones are kept and a portion is missing. The DNA gave D and trimming, while V, J and clone size come from that table. Here the sample spans some 140,000 clones, roughly 78% being singletons. The source material was peripheral blood. The chain joins TRBV5-4 to TRBJ1-5, with a possible D match to TRBD1 (6 bases). The sequence was obtained from a man older than 75 with acute or convalescent COVID-19. CDR3 amino acids: CASSLNRDQPQHF. As DNA, the CDR3 is TGTGCCAGCAGCTTGAACAGGGATCAGCCCCAGCATTTT.